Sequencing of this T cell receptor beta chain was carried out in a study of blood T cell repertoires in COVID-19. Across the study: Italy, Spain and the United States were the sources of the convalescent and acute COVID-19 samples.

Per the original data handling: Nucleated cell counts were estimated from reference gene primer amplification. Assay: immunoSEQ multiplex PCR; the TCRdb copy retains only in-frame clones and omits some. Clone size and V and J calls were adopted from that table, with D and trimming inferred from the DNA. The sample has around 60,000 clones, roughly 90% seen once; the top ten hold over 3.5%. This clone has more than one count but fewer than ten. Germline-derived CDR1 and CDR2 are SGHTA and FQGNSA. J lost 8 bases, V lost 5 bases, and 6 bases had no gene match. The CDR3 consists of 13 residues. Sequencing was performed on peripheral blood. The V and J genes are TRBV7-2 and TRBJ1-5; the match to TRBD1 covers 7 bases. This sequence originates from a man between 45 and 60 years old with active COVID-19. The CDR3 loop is CASSPGTVEPQHF. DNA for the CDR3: TGTGCCAGCAGCCCCGGGACAGTGGAGCCCCAGCATTTT.